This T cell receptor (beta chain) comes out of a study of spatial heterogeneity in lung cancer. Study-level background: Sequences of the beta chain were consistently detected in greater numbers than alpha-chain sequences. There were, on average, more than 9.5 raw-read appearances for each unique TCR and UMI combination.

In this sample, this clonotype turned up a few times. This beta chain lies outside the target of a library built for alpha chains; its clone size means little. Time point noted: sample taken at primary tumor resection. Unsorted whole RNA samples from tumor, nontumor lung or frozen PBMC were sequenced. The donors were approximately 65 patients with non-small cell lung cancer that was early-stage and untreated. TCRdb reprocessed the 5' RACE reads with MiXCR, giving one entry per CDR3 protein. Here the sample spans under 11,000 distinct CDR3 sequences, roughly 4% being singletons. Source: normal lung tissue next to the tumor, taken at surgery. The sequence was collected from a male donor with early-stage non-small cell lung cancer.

DNA of the CDR3: TGTGCCAGAGAAGAAAAACTGTTTTTT. Translated: CAREEKLFF. The rearrangement links TRBV6-7 to TRBJ1-4; D is undetermined. TRBV6-7 is classed as an ORF, of uncertain function. This CDR3 comprises 9 residues. Trimming stripped 9 bases from V and 8 bases from J, with 4 bases between.